Each of the 2 T cell receptor beta chains below was sequenced from the same sample in a study of radiation and T cells in renal cell carcinoma (dated by TCRdb to the early 2020s). Explained via the paper, the time point label denotes: tumor resected at nephrectomy. In light of the paper, this sample's treatment or condition label describes: treatment-naive control, cytoreductive nephrectomy. Library prep was done by the immunoSEQ multiplex PCR assay. Not all clones reach the TCRdb copy of this immuneACCESS table, which keeps in-frame sequences only. Checked studies attribute under half of the gap to unresolved V genes and leave the rest unexplained. The sample contains more than 10,000 clones, less than 75% of them found a single time. Around 19% of the sample lies in the top ten. The sequences come from tumor tissue, collected from a patient whose treatment was nephrectomy without radiotherapy. The receptors were gathered from a woman older than 75 with renal cell carcinoma.

The chain combines TRBV7-9 with TRBJ1-2; D not certain. CDR3 length: 13 amino acids. Germline V gene lookup returns CDR1 SEHNR and CDR2 FQNEAQ (reference sequence). The ends were cut back, 6 bases at V and 6 bases at J, with 14 bases in the middle. Here the CDR3 DNA reads TGTGCCAGCAGGAGGGTTGAGGAGAATGGCTACACCTTC. Translating gives CASRRVEENGYTF.

The chain joins TRBV6-6 to TRBJ1-6, with 9 nucleotides matching TRBD1. The germline CDR1 and CDR2 sequences are MNHNY and SVGAGI (reference sequence). CDR3 length equals 15 residues. The V gene end was trimmed by 8 bases and the J gene end by 9 bases; junction bases not matched to a gene: 11. CDR3 sequence: CASCLPTGGFSPLHF. The CDR3 nucleotides read TGTGCCAGCTGTTTACCCACAGGGGGCTTTTCACCCCTCCACTTT.